Below, 19 T cell receptor beta chains from the same sample are listed, as sequenced in a study of identical twins. TCRdb reprocessed the 5' RACE reads via MiXCR and lists one record per CDR3 protein. In the table there are around 1.7 million distinct CDR3 sequences, less than 40% of which are singletons. Sample: cord blood. These receptors came from a newborn girl in good health.

This clonotype was counted many times. V and J are TRBV5-1 and TRBJ2-3, with 9 bases aligning to TRBD1. Germline CDR1 SGHRS, CDR2 YFSETQ. Trimming at V came to 1 base and at J to 2 bases, leaving 5 bases not matched to a gene. CDR3 length: 16 amino acids. Here the CDR3 DNA reads TGCGCCAGCAGCTTGTCGGGACAGGGACCCACAGATACGCAGTATTTT. This sequence encodes CASSLSGQGPTDTQYF. Together with reference TRBV5-1 and TRBJ2-3, the CDR3 gives the full variable domain: KAGVTQTPRYLIKTRGQQVTLSCSPISGHRSVSWYQQTPGQGLQFLFEYFSETQRNKGNFPGRFSGRQFSNSRSEMNVSTLELGDSALYLCASSLSGQGPTDTQYFGPGTRLTVL.

The chain employs TRBV25-1 and TRBJ2-1; no definite D call. The ends were cut back, 5 bases at V and 15 bases at J, with 17 bases in the middle. This CDR3 is 12 amino acids long. Germline CDR1 MGHDK, CDR2 SYGVNS. CDR3 DNA: TGTGCCAGCAGTCCCCTGAGTGGGAAGCTGTTCTTC. It encodes CASSPLSGKLFF.

The chain recombines TRBV7-2 with TRBJ2-3, with TRBD1 identical over 8 bases. The CDR3 extends over 18 amino acids. V lost 0 bases to trimming and J lost 0 bases; unmatched junction nucleotides: 8. From germline, CDR1 is SGHTA and CDR2 FQGNSA. CDR3 amino acids: CASSLAAPRTGSTDTQYF. The CDR3 nucleotides read TGTGCCAGCAGCTTAGCGGCACCTAGGACAGGGAGCACAGATACGCAGTATTTT.

This clonotype was counted a few times. The chain employs TRBV27 and TRBJ1-2, with TRBD1 matching over 7 bases. The CDR3 sequence is 14 residues long. J gave up 4 bases and V 6 bases, and 8 bases lay outside the gene matches. Germline CDR1 is MNHEY and CDR2 is SMNVEV (reference sequence). The CDR3 loop is CASRQGGTGYGYTF. The CDR3 coding sequence is TGTGCCAGCAGGCAGGGGGGGACTGGCTATGGCTACACCTTC.

This clonotype turned up a few times. This chain links TRBV28 with TRBJ2-3; unclear D gene. The CDR3 is 15 amino acids. Germline lookup yields CDR1 MDHEN and CDR2 SYDVKM. V gave up 1 base and J gave up 2 bases, with 10 bases separating them. The CDR3 DNA reads TGTGCCAGCAGTTTATATCCAGGCCCCACAGATACGCAGTATTTT. Amino acids: CASSLYPGPTDTQYF.

In the case of this clonotype: Compared with germline, one end of the junction differs, possibly owing to a read error. The CDR3 bases are TGCGCCAGCAGCCAAGCAGTGAGGGATCACCCGCCCCGGCATTTT. Translation: CASSQAVRDHPPRHF. The rearrangement uses TRBV4-1 and TRBJ1-5; the D is unclear. The CDR3 covers 15 residues. From germline, CDR1 is MGHRA and CDR2 YSYEKL.

This chain links TRBV5-1 with TRBJ2-4; 8 bases line up with TRBD1. The J call may not be correct, given that the DNA end is closer to TRBJ2-7. The CDR3 sequence is 15 residues long. CDR1 is SGHRS, CDR2 YFSETQ, per germline. The DNA of the CDR3 is TGCGCCAGCAGATTTACCGGGACAGGTACCTACGAGCAGTACTTC. It codes for CASRFTGTGTYEQYF.

This clonotype was seen many times. The V gene is TRBV3-1, the J gene TRBJ2-3; D may be TRBD1 (6 bases). V was trimmed by 0 bases and J by 5 bases, leaving 12 bases between them. The CDR3 has 15 amino acids. The germline V gene has CDR1 LGHDT and CDR2 YNNKEL (reference sequence). DNA for the CDR3: TGTGCCAGCAGCCAAGATAGCTTGGACAGAGATACGCAGTATTTT. Residues: CASSQDSLDRDTQYF.

This chain joins TRBV20-1 and TRBJ2-7; TRBD2 aligns across 9 bases. Germline values: CDR1 DFQATT, CDR2 SNEGSKA (reference sequence). This CDR3 is 15 amino acids long. V trimming: 1 base; J trimming: 2 bases; junction bases outside the gene matches: 6. The CDR3 here is CSARATSGSPYEQYF. In DNA form, the CDR3 reads TGCAGTGCTAGAGCAACTAGCGGGTCACCCTACGAGCAGTACTTC.

V gene TRBV15 combines with J gene TRBJ1-4; the D gene is possibly TRBD1 (5 bases). V lost 2 bases, J lost 8 bases, and 15 bases lay in between. The CDR3 is made up of 15 amino acids. Germline CDR1 is LNHNV and CDR2 is YYDKDF (reference sequence). In DNA form, the CDR3 reads TGTGCCACCAGCAGATCCGGGACCTTATGGGAAAAACTGTTTTTT. Translating it yields CATSRSGTLWEKLFF.

Remarks on this clonotype: A much larger clone differs by one base, so this may be a read error. This chain uses TRBV12-3 or TRBV12-4 with TRBJ2-1, with 9 positions matching TRBD2. The CDR3 covers 15 residues. With V trimmed by 3 bases and J by 8 bases, 8 bases remained unmatched. The CDR3 loop is CASSFWTSDGDEQFF. The DNA of the CDR3 is TGTGCCAGCAGTTTCTGGACTAGCGATGGAGATGAGCAGTTCTTC.

The gene calls are TRBV15 and TRBJ1-1; D not resolved. The CDR3 loop spans 14 amino acids. CDR1 LNHNV and CDR2 YYDKDF come from the germline V gene (reference sequence). V was shortened by 2 bases and J by 1 base, with 8 bases between the two germline ends. CDR3 sequence (DNA): TGTGCCACCAGCAGACCCAACCCGAACACTGAAGCTTTCTTT. Translating it yields CATSRPNPNTEAFF.

This clonotype was picked up a small number of times. The chain combines TRBV20-1 with TRBJ2-1; 9 bases are shared with TRBD1. CDR3 length: 13 residues. Germline CDR1 reads DFQATT; CDR2 reads SNEGSKA (reference sequence). V lost 8 bases, J lost 5 bases, and 7 bases stayed unmatched. The CDR3, as DNA: TGCAGTCACAGGACAGGGGCGGACAATGAGCAGTTCTTC. This translates into CSHRTGADNEQFF.

This clonotype was observed a handful of times. The rearrangement joins TRBV24-1 to TRBJ2-5, with D unclear. The germline V gene encodes CDR1 KGHDR and CDR2 SFDVKD. V lost 0 bases to trimming and J lost 3 bases, with 10 bases between them. The CDR3 sequence is 15 residues long. The CDR3 sequence: CATSDLQAGKETQYF. DNA of the CDR3: TGTGCCACCAGTGATTTGCAGGCCGGAAAAGAGACCCAGTACTTC.

As regards this clonotype: The junction does not match germline at one end; this may be a read error. CDR3 sequence reads: CASGLSGTEKLFF. CDR3 coding DNA: TGTGCCAGCGGCTTATCGGGGACTGAAAAACTGTTTTTT. The chain uses TRBV7-2 and TRBJ1-4, with TRBD1 as a possible D gene (5 bases). The CDR3 has 13 residues. CDR1 is SGHTA, CDR2 FQGNSA, per germline.

This clonotype was seen more than once but under ten times. The V and J genes are TRBV4-1 and TRBJ2-7; D perhaps matches TRBD1 (6 bases). With 4 bases removed from V and 1 base from J, the gap between germline ends came to 14 bases. CDR3 length: 15 residues. Per germline, CDR1 MGHRA and CDR2 YSYEKL. The CDR3 is CASSLFRTDSYEQYF. In DNA form, the CDR3 reads TGCGCCAGCAGCCTTTTTCGGACAGATTCCTACGAGCAGTACTTC.

CDR3 sequence: CASTGGLVGPYEQYF. The CDR3 coding sequence is TGCGCCAGCACAGGGGGCTTGGTGGGGCCCTACGAGCAGTACTTC. This chain uses TRBV5-1 with TRBJ2-7; 8 positions agree with TRBD1. The V gene end was trimmed by 6 bases and the J gene end by 2 bases; junction bases not matched to a gene: 10. Germline V gene sequence: CDR1 SGHRS, CDR2 YFSETQ. The length of the CDR3 is 15 residues.

This sequence joins TRBV4-1 and TRBJ2-3; 7 nucleotides line up with TRBD2. This CDR3 comprises 18 residues. With V trimmed by 1 base and J by 1 base, 11 bases remained unmatched. Looked up from germline, CDR1 is MGHRA and CDR2 is YSYEKL. For the CDR3, the DNA is TGCGCCAGCAGCCAAGGCCGCCTTAGGGCGGGGGGCACAGATACGCAGTATTTT. Protein sequence: CASSQGRLRAGGTDTQYF.

This clonotype was counted a few times. The chain is built from TRBV25-1 and TRBJ1-5; TRBD1 might be the D (5 bases). This CDR3 is 15 amino acids long. Trimming stripped 1 base from V and 0 bases from J, with 7 bases between. Germline V gene data show CDR1 as MGHDK and CDR2 as SYGVNS. In DNA form, the CDR3 reads TGTGCCAGCAGTGAATCAGGGATTAGCAATCAGCCCCAGCATTTT. Its translation: CASSESGISNQPQHF.